This T cell receptor (beta chain) was profiled in a study of CD8+CD57+ T cells in acquired aplastic anemia. At the level of the study: An average of 3.2 ug of DNA was obtained from sorted CD4+ and CD8+ cells. General observations from the study: Researchers report that 25 to 35 CD8+ CDR3 sequences appeared in both patients and controls.

Of note for this clonotype: The antigen remains undetermined.

Genomic DNA, serving as template, underwent TCR beta VDJ and CDR3 profiling. TCRdb analysed the reads with MiXCR anew, one entry per CDR3 protein. The table has about 220,000 distinct CDR3 sequences, almost 35% seen once; the top ten hold more than 0.95%. The CDR3 is 16 amino acids. Germline lookup yields CDR1 DFQATT and CDR2 SNEGSKA (reference sequence). The junction had 10 bases not matched to a gene; V was cut back by 6 bases and J by 0 bases. The chain joins TRBV20-1 to TRBJ1-5; 8 nucleotides line up with TRBD1. This receptor was taken from a human donor in good health, serving as a control. The sequencing sample was made of sorted CD4+, CD8+, or CD8+CD57+ T cells (not recorded which) from PBMCs. CDR3: CSAMRTGPYSNQPQHF. CDR3 nucleotides: TGCAGTGCCATGCGGACAGGGCCTTATAGCAATCAGCCCCAGCATTTT.